The T cell receptor (beta chain) under discussion was sequenced for a study of T cells in Graves' hyperthyroidism and ophthalmopathy. Study information: The initial diagnosis was the point when peripheral blood was collected, ahead of any treatment.

The CDR3 has 17 amino acids. The germline V gene has CDR1 LGHNA and CDR2 YNFKEQ. The trim removed 0 bases at V and 4 bases at J, leaving 6 bases unmatched. RNA transcripts yielded amplified TCR beta CDR3 regions. The TCR CDR3 first-round RT-PCR relied on the HTBI primer set. TCRdb re-called the multiplex PCR reads with MiXCR, one entry per CDR3 protein. This table has fewer than 650,000 distinct CDR3 sequences, 12% to 15% appearing once. Sequencing was done on a sample of blood. The rearrangement links TRBV4-2 to TRBJ2-1; 10 bases are a match to TRBD2. This TCR came from a middle-aged woman with Graves' hyperthyroidism. Here the CDR3 reads CASSQEKAGGPYNEQFF. The CDR3 DNA sequence: TGTGCCAGCAGCCAAGAAAAAGCGGGAGGGCCGTACAATGAGCAGTTCTTC.